This TCR beta chain is drawn from a study of blood T cells in healthy people across ages (dated by TCRdb to about 2015). For the study in its entirety: In model experiments, template switching captured about one uniquely barcoded TCR beta cDNA molecule for every two T cells. Age-related changes in TCR beta repertoire diversity were measured in the study by deep sequencing normalized with unique cDNA molecular identifiers. Donors were grouped into four age groups: young (average approximately 15 years), middle-aged (about 40), aged (62) and long-lived (about 89). Donors of different ages were randomly distributed across sequencing lanes to avoid experimental bias. Using the same blood draw, the study looked at two additional independent replicas of 1 million unique cDNA reads for two donors, one aged 18 to 30 and the other aged 80 or older.

Systemically healthy Caucasian individuals from Russia, approximately 39 in total and aged roughly 6 to 100 years, were included as donors. Each donor gave about 9.7 milliliters of peripheral blood, drawn into EDTA-treated Vacutainer tubes. Ficoll-Paque density-gradient centrifugation was used to isolate PBMCs, with at least 6.5 million per sample. Total RNA was extracted from PBMCs with Trizol reagent, with at least 5.5 micrograms obtained per sample. For every donor, an aliquot of PBMCs went through flow cytometry to measure the percentages of naive CD45RAhigh/CD27high T cells. Library method: 5' RACE. Sequencing used an Illumina HiSeq 2500. A second about 6 to 11 cycle PCR used a sample-barcoded 5' primer and a J-beta primer mix. Each TCR beta cDNA molecule received a unique molecular identifier from a template-switch 5' adaptor carrying 12 random nucleotides. At least 2.5 million CDR3-containing paired-end reads were obtained from each sample. First-strand cDNA was synthesized from all RNA with the Mint cDNA synthesis kit, primed by a TRBC-specific oligonucleotide. After uracil-DNA glycosylase treatment, a first 18-cycle PCR used universal primers M1SS and BC2_uni_R on all cDNA. As for how the authors treated the data: Each sample was normalized by randomly selecting 1 million high-quality reads, each carrying a distinct molecular identifier. Instead of being binned into consensus sequences, reads that shared molecular identifiers were thrown out. MiTCR, set to a Q25 quality threshold and the strictest error-elimination algorithm, was used for CDR3 identification, clonotype clustering and error correction. Lower-bound total TCR beta diversity was estimated with a nonparametric unseen species model using Euler transformation. TCRdb reprocessed the public reads (quality trimming at Q25 with fastp, clone calling with MiXCR) and kept in-frame beta chains. When rows share a CDR3 protein, they turn into one entry using the most common DNA and genes. TCRdb, not the authors, supplied the V and J calls. Across this sample there are over 1.5 million distinct CDR3 sequences, with less than 50% seen only once. The top ten clones comprise approximately 2.1% of the sample.

Overall study results and their limits: The CMV infection status of donors was not known, potentially confounding age-related changes in expanded clonotypes. There was a strong correlation between observed TCR beta diversity and the percentage of naive T cells measured by flow cytometry. The long-lived group showed more naive CD4+ T cells, fewer expanded clones and increased TCR diversity than the aged group, suggesting age selection. Estimates of total diversity based on one million sequenced T cells were regarded as lower bounds and as underestimates. Bulk unsorted PBMC profiling prevented conclusive comparison of naive and antigen-experienced compartments. Observed TCR beta diversity per million T cells fell roughly linearly with age, and a significant reduction was already apparent by age roughly 40.

Including the terminal cysteine and phenylalanine, the CDR3 comprises 19 residues. Only CDR3 DNA is held: 57 bases, read in frame from base 1. V and J lose 4 bases and 7 bases, and a span of 30 bases separates them. CDR1 SGHKS and CDR2 YYEKEE were looked up in the germline V gene (reference sequence). This clonotype was counted only a few times. Its binding antigen is unknown. No quality values exist for individual bases; no much larger clone is one base distant. Rearrangement joined TRBV5-5 to TRBJ2-1; tentative D gene TRBD1, with 11 bases matching. Material: blood. This TCR was recovered from a woman aged 40 to 50 in good health. CDR3 region: CASSPRTGGSGTSVNEQFF. The nucleotide sequence is TGTGCCAGCAGCCCCCGGACAGGGGGCTCCGGGACTAGCGTAAATGAGCAGTTCTTC.